One sample yielded the 2 T cell receptor beta chains listed below, sequenced in a study of blood T cells in healthy people across ages. Primed by a sample-barcoded 5' primer and a J-beta primer mix, a second PCR proceeded for roughly 6 to 12 cycles. TCRdb passed the 5' RACE reads through MiXCR, listing each CDR3 protein once. The sample carries 500,000 to 700,000 distinct CDR3 sequences, about 30% recorded once. The specimen sequenced was blood. Source of these receptors: a woman older than 75 in good health.

This clonotype was counted ten times or more. V gene TRBV29-1 combines with J gene TRBJ1-1; the match to TRBD1 covers 7 bases. This CDR3 is 12 amino acids long. Germline values: CDR1 SQVTM, CDR2 ANQGSEA. V shed 4 bases, J shed 6 bases, and the junction held 5 bases outside the gene matches. The DNA of the CDR3 is TGCAGCGTTGGGCAGGGGGGCCCTGAAGCTTTCTTT. As protein: CSVGQGGPEAFF.

J is TRBJ2-7 and V is TRBV29-1; 8 bases line up with TRBD1. CDR1 and CDR2 from the germline V gene are SQVTM and ANQGSEA. The trim removed 6 bases at V and 3 bases at J, leaving 13 bases unmatched. This CDR3 contains 15 residues. The CDR3 coding sequence is TGCAGCGTCCCGGACAGGGCCAATTGGGTCTACGAGCAGTACTTC. It specifies CSVPDRANWVYEQYF.